These 18 T cell receptor beta chains share one sample of origin, sequenced in a study of vaccination and CD4 T cells after COVID-19. The Oncomine TCR Beta short-read assay generated sequence data from the DNA of cultured CD4+ T cells. A single record per CDR3 protein comes from TCRdb applying MiXCR to the PCR reads. In the table there are about 15,000 distinct CDR3 sequences, nearly 35% of which are singletons. This sample's treatment: approximately nine-day PBMC culture with coronavirus spike peptide pools or control peptides (ViraFEST assay). No cognate antigen is known for these TCRs. Material for sequencing was cultured CD4+ T cells from blood. Receptors were obtained from a human donor with COVID-19.

The chain couples TRBV5-1 to TRBJ1-1; D not certain. CDR1 and CDR2 from the germline V gene are SGHRS and YFSETQ. The CDR3 runs to 15 residues. Between the trimmed V and J ends, which lost 1 base and 4 bases, there was a span of 14 bases. For the CDR3, the DNA is TGCGCCAGCAGCTTGTCATCGGAGGGAAGCACTGAAGCTTTCTTT. The encoded protein is CASSLSSEGSTEAFF. The full variable domain, completed using reference TRBV5-1 and TRBJ1-1, is KAGVTQTPRYLIKTRGQQVTLSCSPISGHRSVSWYQQTPGQGLQFLFEYFSETQRNKGNFPGRFSGRQFSNSRSEMNVSTLELGDSALYLCASSLSSEGSTEAFFGQGTRLTVV.

The chain uses TRBV6-4 and TRBJ1-6; tentatively, D is TRBD1 (5 bases). V shed 5 bases and J shed 7 bases, with 12 bases lying between them. Germline CDR1 and CDR2: MRHNA and SNTAGT. The CDR3 contains 14 residues. The CDR3 DNA sequence: TGTGCCAGCAGTCCCGGGACTTTAAATTCACCCCTCCACTTT. It is translated as CASSPGTLNSPLHF.

The rearrangement uses TRBV11-1 and TRBJ1-1, with a tentative D call TRBD1 (5 bases). V was clipped by 3 bases and J by 8 bases, with 13 bases between them. CDR1 and CDR2 (germline): SGHAT, FQDESV (reference sequence). The CDR3 runs to 13 residues. The CDR3 here is CASSFNLAGEAFF. CDR3 coding DNA: TGTGCCAGCAGCTTTAATTTAGCAGGGGAAGCTTTCTTT.

For the CDR3, the DNA is TGTGCTAGTGGTTTAAGTCGGGGGGAGCTGTTTTTT. Protein: CASGLSRGELFF. The chain links TRBV12-5 to TRBJ2-2; D remains unclear. The CDR3 sequence is 12 residues long. Trimming stripped 3 bases from V and 8 bases from J, with 7 bases between. Germline loops: CDR1 LGHNT, CDR2 FRNRAP.

This clonotype was detected a few times. This chain connects TRBV20-1 to TRBJ2-1; the match to TRBD2 covers 9 bases. Per the germline V gene, CDR1 is DFQATT and CDR2 is SNEGSKA (reference sequence). This CDR3 is 17 amino acids long. The V gene end was trimmed by 0 bases and the J gene end by 0 bases; junction bases not matched to a gene: 6. The CDR3 nucleotides read TGCAGTGCTAGAGATCCCCTTAGCGGGAGCTCCTACAATGAGCAGTTCTTC. Its translation: CSARDPLSGSSYNEQFF.

The chain combines TRBV20-1 with TRBJ2-7; tentative D call: TRBD1 (5 bases). This CDR3 is built from 13 residues. CDR1 is DFQATT and CDR2 is SNEGSKA in the germline V gene (reference sequence). Trimming cost V 0 bases and J 5 bases, with 11 bases left between them. This CDR3 reads CSAREAGYHEQYF. As DNA, the CDR3 is TGCAGTGCTAGAGAGGCAGGGTACCACGAGCAGTACTTC.

The chain uses TRBV14 and TRBJ2-3; D is unclear. CDR3 size: 14 residues. CDR1 SGHDN and CDR2 FVKESK come from the germline V gene. Trimming removed 4 bases from V and 2 bases from J, with 10 bases in between. Here the CDR3 reads CASSLAGLTDTQYF. The CDR3 DNA reads as TGTGCCAGCAGCCTCGCCGGGCTCACAGATACGCAGTATTTT.

The chain employs TRBV5-1 and TRBJ1-3; the match to TRBD1 covers 7 bases. The V gene end was trimmed by 4 bases and the J gene end by 4 bases; junction bases not matched to a gene: 8. Germline-derived CDR1 and CDR2 are SGHRS and YFSETQ. There are 15 residues in the CDR3. The CDR3 bases are TGCGCCAGCAGCGCAACAGGGGCGGGAGGAAACACCATATATTTT. It specifies CASSATGAGGNTIYF. The full variable domain, its missing parts supplied by reference TRBV5-1 and TRBJ1-3, is KAGVTQTPRYLIKTRGQQVTLSCSPISGHRSVSWYQQTPGQGLQFLFEYFSETQRNKGNFPGRFSGRQFSNSRSEMNVSTLELGDSALYLCASSATGAGGNTIYFGEGSWLTVV.

V gene TRBV23-1 combines with J gene TRBJ1-3; unclear D gene. TRBV23-1 qualifies as an ORF whose function is uncertain. Between the trimmed V and J ends, which lost 0 bases and 0 bases, there was a span of 12 bases. The CDR3 covers 17 residues. CDR3 nucleotides: TGCGCCAGCAGTCAATCAGGAGGCAATAGCTCTGGAAACACCATATATTTT. It is translated as CASSQSGGNSSGNTIYF.

In this sample, this clonotype turned up a few times. The gene calls are TRBV7-9 and TRBJ2-4; 10 nucleotides align to TRBD1. The junction had 6 bases not matched to a gene; V was cut back by 4 bases and J by 0 bases. This CDR3 is 17 amino acids long. Germline V gene lookup returns CDR1 SEHNR and CDR2 FQNEAQ (reference sequence). CDR3 sequence reads: CASSSDRGGKAKNIQYF. DNA of the CDR3: TGTGCCAGCAGCTCGGACAGGGGGGGGAAAGCCAAAAACATTCAGTACTTC.

The chain links TRBV5-1 to TRBJ2-7, with 12 bases matching TRBD1. The CDR3 covers 16 residues. The J segment lost 2 bases and the V segment lost 3 bases, leaving 6 bases of the junction unmatched. Per germline, CDR1 SGHRS and CDR2 YFSETQ. The CDR3 region has the DNA TGCGCCAGCAGCTGGACCGGGACAGGGGGCGCCTACGAGCAGTACTTC. This encodes CASSWTGTGGAYEQYF.

This chain uses TRBV10-2 with TRBJ2-5, with a tentative D call TRBD2 (6 bases). The CDR3 sequence is 12 residues long. Trimming took off 7 bases at V and 5 bases at J, with 11 bases between the two ends. In germline, CDR1 is WSHSY, CDR2 SAAADI. CDR3 amino acids: CASTRGRETQYF. The CDR3 nucleotides are TGCGCCAGCACGCGGGGCCGCGAGACCCAGTACTTC.

This clonotype was observed a few times. The V gene is TRBV12-3 or TRBV12-4, the J gene TRBJ2-4, with 9 bases matching TRBD1. The CDR3 covers 16 residues. The V and J ends lost 3 bases and 1 base, in that order; junction bases with no gene match: 4. This CDR3 reads CASSFGDREAKNIQYF. In nucleotides, the CDR3 is TGTGCCAGCAGTTTTGGGGACAGGGAGGCCAAAAACATTCAGTACTTC.

The chain recombines TRBV30 with TRBJ1-2; D might be TRBD1 (6 bases). The ends were cut back, 0 bases at V and 7 bases at J, with 12 bases in the middle. The CDR3 has 13 amino acids. Germline CDR1 and CDR2: GTSNPN and SVGIG (reference sequence). This CDR3 is CAWSVTGRGGYTF. The DNA of the CDR3 is TGTGCCTGGAGTGTAACAGGGAGGGGTGGCTACACCTTC.

Regarding this clonotype: A much more abundant neighbour one base away suggests this may be a read error. This chain joins TRBV10-3 and TRBJ2-1; possible D gene TRBD2, 5 bases. In germline, CDR1 is ENHRY, CDR2 SYGVKD. CDR3 length: 15 amino acids. The CDR3 nucleotides are TGTGCCATCAGTGACTTGGGAGCACCTAGGGATGAGCAGATCTTC. Translating it yields CAISDLGAPRDEQIF.

In this sample, this clonotype turned up a few times. The chain combines TRBV11-3 with TRBJ2-5; no firm D call. Per germline, CDR1 SGHNT and CDR2 YENEEA. Trimming pared 0 bases from V and 4 bases from J, leaving 3 bases between. This CDR3 has 12 residues. The CDR3 region is CASSLDVETQYF. CDR3 nucleotide sequence: TGTGCCAGCAGCTTAGATGTAGAGACCCAGTACTTC.

This clonotype was counted only a few times. This rearrangement joins TRBV7-2 to TRBJ1-5; D may be TRBD1 (6 bases). This CDR3 contains 14 residues. In germline, CDR1 is SGHTA, CDR2 FQGNSA. The ends were cut back, 1 base at V and 7 bases at J, with 11 bases in the middle. The CDR3 reads CASSLVAGEQPQHF. The CDR3 DNA reads as TGTGCCAGCAGCTTAGTGGCAGGGGAACAGCCCCAGCATTTT. The whole variable domain, filled in from reference TRBV7-2 and TRBJ1-5, reads GAGVSQSPSNKVTEKGKDVELRCDPISGHTALYWYRQSLGQGLEFLIYFQGNSAPDKSGLPSDRFSAERTGGSVSTLTIQRTQQEDSAVYLCASSLVAGEQPQHFGDGTRLSIL.

The CDR3, as DNA: TGTGCCAGCAGCTTAGCCATCGACAGATACAATTCACCCCTCCACTTT. Its protein product is CASSLAIDRYNSPLHF. The V gene is TRBV7-2, the J gene TRBJ1-6; D may be TRBD1 (5 bases). Germline-derived CDR1 and CDR2 are SGHTA and FQGNSA. The germline V and J ends were trimmed by 0 bases and 7 bases, with 13 bases remaining between them. This CDR3 is built from 16 residues.